Below, 14 T cell receptor beta chains from the same sample are listed, as sequenced in a study of T cells in Graves' hyperthyroidism and ophthalmopathy. Amplified TCR beta CDR3 regions came from RNA transcripts. TCR CDR3 regions were first amplified by RT-PCR with HTBI primers. TCRdb re-called the multiplex PCR reads with MiXCR, one entry per CDR3 protein. The table includes roughly 300,000 distinct CDR3 sequences, 20% to 30% detected once. The sample comprised blood. All receptors come from a man between 40 and 49 years old with Graves' hyperthyroidism that later progressed to Graves' ophthalmopathy.

Ten or more counts support this clonotype. V and J are TRBV28 and TRBJ2-4; a possible D gene is TRBD2 (6 bases). V dropped 5 bases and J dropped 8 bases, with 16 bases sitting between them. CDR1 is MDHEN, CDR2 SYDVKM, per germline. The CDR3 totals 14 residues. CDR3 nucleotides: TGTGCCAGCAGTCGCCCGGGGGAGAGGGACATTCAGTACTTC. Translating gives CASSRPGERDIQYF.

This clonotype was counted at least ten times. This sequence joins TRBV24-1 and TRBJ2-2; 9 bases fit TRBD2. Looked up from germline, CDR1 is KGHDR and CDR2 is SFDVKD. Trimming removed 9 bases from V and 6 bases from J; junction bases left unmatched: 10. The CDR3 runs to 15 residues. CDR3 nucleotide sequence: TGTGCCACCTCCGAGAGCGGGAGGAGGTCCGGGGAGCTGTTTTTT. It encodes CATSESGRRSGELFF.

This clonotype was counted only a few times. The chain uses TRBV18 and TRBJ1-5; 8 bases map to TRBD1. The CDR3 length is 14 residues. The V segment lost 3 bases and the J segment 7 bases; nucleotides outside the gene matches: 5. The germline gives CDR1 KGHSH, CDR2 LQKENI. CDR3 nucleotides: TGTGCCAGCTCACCCGGGACAGGTTGGCAGCCCCAGCATTTT. This sequence encodes CASSPGTGWQPQHF.

A few counts support this clonotype. The chain employs TRBV12-3 or TRBV12-4 and TRBJ2-7; perhaps D is TRBD1 or TRBD2 (5 bases each). The ends were cut back, 7 bases at V and 0 bases at J, with 10 bases in the middle. This CDR3 region has 13 residues. The DNA of the CDR3 is TGTGCCAGCAAGAGGGACGGCTCCTACGAGCAGTACTTC. Encoded protein: CASKRDGSYEQYF.

This clonotype was counted only a few times. J is TRBJ1-3 and V is TRBV4-1; 7 bases are a match to TRBD1. Germline V gene sequence: CDR1 MGHRA, CDR2 YSYEKL. The V and J ends lost 4 bases and 4 bases, in that order; junction bases with no gene match: 16. The CDR3 extends over 18 amino acids. The DNA of the CDR3 is TGCGCCAGCAGCCGACAACCCCGCGGGCAGGGGGAGGGAAACACCATATATTTT. Translating it yields CASSRQPRGQGEGNTIYF.

Ten or more counts support this clonotype. This chain uses TRBV7-8 with TRBJ2-5; D is uncertain. V was cut by 1 base and J by 5 bases, with 2 bases left in between. Germline V gene sequence: CDR1 SGHVS, CDR2 FQNEAQ. This CDR3 is 11 amino acids long. This CDR3 reads CASSLDETQYF. The CDR3 DNA sequence: TGTGCCAGCAGCTTAGACGAGACCCAGTACTTC.

This clonotype has ten or more counts. The V gene is TRBV12-3 or TRBV12-4, the J gene TRBJ1-5; D is uncertain. Trimming removed 5 bases from V and 0 bases from J, with 14 bases in between. The CDR3 has 16 amino acids. The CDR3 reads CASSQRSQLSNQPQHF. The CDR3 DNA is TGTGCCAGCAGTCAACGAAGTCAGCTTAGCAATCAGCCCCAGCATTTT.

This clonotype came up many times. The genes are TRBV28 and TRBJ1-1; no firm D call. Trimming cost V 6 bases and J 3 bases, with 8 bases left between them. Germline CDR1 and CDR2: MDHEN and SYDVKM. The CDR3 is 12 amino acids. CDR3 loop: CASRESYTEAFF. DNA of the CDR3: TGTGCCAGCAGAGAAAGTTACACTGAAGCTTTCTTT.

The chain employs TRBV9 and TRBJ2-2; no firm D call. V was trimmed by 2 bases and J by 4 bases, leaving 12 bases between them. Germline V gives CDR1 SGDLS, CDR2 YYNGEE. The CDR3 consists of 15 residues. Written as DNA, the CDR3 is TGTGCCAGCAGCGTGAATCCTGGTGCCACCGGGGAGCTGTTTTTT. Translation gives CASSVNPGATGELFF.

This clonotype showed up many times. This chain links TRBV29-1 with TRBJ2-7; 15 bases match TRBD2. J gave up 6 bases and V 6 bases, and 3 bases lay outside the gene matches. The CDR3 length is 13 residues. CDR1 SQVTM and CDR2 ANQGSEA come from the germline V gene. CDR3 region: CSVSGLAGGEQYF. CDR3 nucleotides: TGCAGCGTCTCGGGACTAGCGGGGGGCGAGCAGTACTTC.

There are many counts of this clonotype. Here the CDR3 reads CASSLGGSENIQYF. DNA of the CDR3: TGTGCCAGCAGCTTAGGGGGGTCAGAAAACATTCAGTACTTC. This chain joins TRBV11-2 and TRBJ2-4; TRBD1 or TRBD2 may be the D gene (5 bases each). The CDR3 has 14 residues. Germline V gene data show CDR1 as SGHAT and CDR2 as FQNNGV. V lost 1 base to trimming and J lost 5 bases, with 9 bases between them.

The sample holds many counts of this clonotype. The rearrangement joins TRBV19 to TRBJ2-3; 8 nucleotides line up with TRBD2. Trimming cost V 9 bases and J 3 bases; bases outside gene matches: 11. Germline V gene lookup returns CDR1 LNHDA and CDR2 SQIVND (reference sequence). The CDR3 is 15 amino acids. The CDR3 nucleotides are TGTGCCAGCCAAAGGACGGGAGGGCCAACAGATACGCAGTATTTT. Amino acid sequence: CASQRTGGPTDTQYF.

DNA for the CDR3: TGCGCCAGCAGCCTCGGGACAGGAGACAATCAGCCCCAGCATTTT. It yields the protein CASSLGTGDNQPQHF. The chain employs TRBV5-1 and TRBJ1-5; 8 bases fit TRBD1. Trimming cost V 4 bases and J 3 bases; bases outside gene matches: 6. The CDR3 has 15 amino acids. Germline loops: CDR1 SGHRS, CDR2 YFSETQ.

The chain carries TRBV20-1 and TRBJ2-7; D is unclear. Trimming cost V 5 bases and J 4 bases, with 9 bases left between them. The CDR3 runs to 11 residues. Germline CDR1 reads DFQATT; CDR2 reads SNEGSKA (reference sequence). CDR3 amino acids: CSAYELYEQYF. Written as DNA, the CDR3 is TGCAGTGCTTACGAGTTGTACGAGCAGTACTTC.